This record covers a single T cell receptor beta chain. The entry originates in a study of blood T cell repertoires in COVID-19. Study details: Acute and convalescent COVID-19 samples came from the United States, Italy and Spain.

Data came from immunoSEQ multiplex PCR; TCRdb stores just in-frame clones and leaves some out. Here the sample spans 130,000 or so clones, around 83% being singletons. This CDR3 spans 17 amino acids. The J segment lost 0 bases and the V segment lost 6 bases, leaving 13 bases of the junction unmatched. The germline gives CDR1 LNHDA, CDR2 SQIVND (reference sequence). Specimen: peripheral blood. This sequence originates from a woman older than 75 with acute or convalescent COVID-19. The chain recombines TRBV19 with TRBJ1-1, with 7 bases lining up with TRBD1. The CDR3 loop reads CASRAIRTGNMNTEAFF. Written as DNA, the CDR3 is TGTGCCAGTAGGGCTATCCGGACAGGCAACATGAACACTGAAGCTTTCTTT. Full variable domain (missing parts from reference TRBV19 and TRBJ1-1): DGGITQSPKYLFRKEGQNVTLSCEQNLNHDAMYWYRQDPGQGLRLIYYSQIVNDFQKGDIAEGYSVSREKKESFPLTVTSAQKNPTAFYLCASRAIRTGNMNTEAFFGQGTRLTVV.